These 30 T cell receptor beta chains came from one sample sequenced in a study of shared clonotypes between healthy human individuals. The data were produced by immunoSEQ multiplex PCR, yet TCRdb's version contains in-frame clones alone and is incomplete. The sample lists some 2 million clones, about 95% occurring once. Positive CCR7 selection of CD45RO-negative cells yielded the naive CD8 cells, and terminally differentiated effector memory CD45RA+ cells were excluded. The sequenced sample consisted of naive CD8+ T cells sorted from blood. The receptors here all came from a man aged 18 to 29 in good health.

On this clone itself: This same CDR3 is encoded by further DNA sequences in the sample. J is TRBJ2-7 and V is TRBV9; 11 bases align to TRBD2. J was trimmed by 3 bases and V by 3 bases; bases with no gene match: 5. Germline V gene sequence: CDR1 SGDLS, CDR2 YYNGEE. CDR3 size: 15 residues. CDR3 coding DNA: TGTGCCAGCAGCGCCTCCGGGACTAGCGGCTACGAGCAGTACTTC. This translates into CASSASGTSGYEQYF.

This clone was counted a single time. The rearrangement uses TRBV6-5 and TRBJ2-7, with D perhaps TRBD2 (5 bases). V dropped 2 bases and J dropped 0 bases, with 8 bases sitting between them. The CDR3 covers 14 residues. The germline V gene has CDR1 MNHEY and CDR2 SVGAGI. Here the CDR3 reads CASSYAGHSYEQYF. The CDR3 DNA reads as TGTGCCAGCAGTTACGCGGGCCACTCCTACGAGCAGTACTTC.

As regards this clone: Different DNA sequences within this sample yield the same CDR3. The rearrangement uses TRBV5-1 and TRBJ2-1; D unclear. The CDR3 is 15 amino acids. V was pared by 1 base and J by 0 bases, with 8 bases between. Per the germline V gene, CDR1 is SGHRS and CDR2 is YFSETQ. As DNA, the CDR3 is TGCGCCAGCAGCTTGAGCACCAGCTCCTACAATGAGCAGTTCTTC. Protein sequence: CASSLSTSSYNEQFF.

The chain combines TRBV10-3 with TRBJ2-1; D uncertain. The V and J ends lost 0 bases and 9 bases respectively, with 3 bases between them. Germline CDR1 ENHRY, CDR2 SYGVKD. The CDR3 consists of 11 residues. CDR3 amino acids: CAISESVEQFF. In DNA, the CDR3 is TGTGCCATCAGTGAGTCCGTTGAGCAGTTCTTC.

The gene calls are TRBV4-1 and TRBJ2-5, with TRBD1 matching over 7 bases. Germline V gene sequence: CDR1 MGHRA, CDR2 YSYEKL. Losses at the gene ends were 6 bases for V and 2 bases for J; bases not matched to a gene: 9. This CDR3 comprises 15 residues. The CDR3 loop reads CASSLLGTAQETQYF. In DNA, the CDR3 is TGCGCCAGCAGTCTCCTCGGGACAGCGCAAGAGACCCAGTACTTC.

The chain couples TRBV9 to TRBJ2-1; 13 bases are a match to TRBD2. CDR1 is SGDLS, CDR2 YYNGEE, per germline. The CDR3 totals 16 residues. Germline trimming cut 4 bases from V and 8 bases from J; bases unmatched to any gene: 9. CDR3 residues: CASSPRTSGSLDEQFF. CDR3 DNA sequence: TGTGCCAGCAGCCCCCGGACTAGCGGGAGTTTGGATGAGCAGTTCTTC.

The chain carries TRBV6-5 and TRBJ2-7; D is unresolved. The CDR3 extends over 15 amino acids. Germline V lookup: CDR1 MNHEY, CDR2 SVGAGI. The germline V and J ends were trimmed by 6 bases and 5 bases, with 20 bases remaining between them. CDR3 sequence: CASSPRGEGYHEQYF. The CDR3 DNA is TGTGCCAGCAGCCCCCGAGGCGAAGGGTACCACGAGCAGTACTTC.

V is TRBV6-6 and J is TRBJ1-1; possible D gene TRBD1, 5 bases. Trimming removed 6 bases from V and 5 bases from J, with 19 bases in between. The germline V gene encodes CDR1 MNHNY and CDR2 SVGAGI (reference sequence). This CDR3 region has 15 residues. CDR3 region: CASSPFLGGITEAFF. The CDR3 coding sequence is TGTGCCAGCAGCCCCTTTCTCGGGGGTATAACTGAAGCTTTCTTT.

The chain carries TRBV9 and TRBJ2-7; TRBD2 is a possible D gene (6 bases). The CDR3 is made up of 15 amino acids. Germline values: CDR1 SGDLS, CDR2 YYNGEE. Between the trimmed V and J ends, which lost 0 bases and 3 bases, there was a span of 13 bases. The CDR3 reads CASSVEPSADYEQYF. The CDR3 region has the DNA TGTGCCAGCAGCGTAGAGCCTAGCGCAGACTACGAGCAGTACTTC.

CDR3 coding DNA: TGTGCCATCAGTGACCCCCAAAAGAGACACAGGGGCGACACAGATACGCAGTATTTT. As protein: CAISDPQKRHRGDTDTQYF. The chain employs TRBV10-3 and TRBJ2-3; 7 bases line up with TRBD1. J lost 2 bases, V lost 3 bases, and 17 bases had no gene match. The germline V gene encodes CDR1 ENHRY and CDR2 SYGVKD. The CDR3 length is 19 residues.

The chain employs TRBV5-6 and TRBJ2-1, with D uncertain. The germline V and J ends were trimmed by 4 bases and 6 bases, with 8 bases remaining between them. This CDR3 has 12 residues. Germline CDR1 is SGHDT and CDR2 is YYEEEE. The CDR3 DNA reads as TGTGCCAGCAGCCCGACCGGCAATGAGCAGTTCTTC. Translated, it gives CASSPTGNEQFF.

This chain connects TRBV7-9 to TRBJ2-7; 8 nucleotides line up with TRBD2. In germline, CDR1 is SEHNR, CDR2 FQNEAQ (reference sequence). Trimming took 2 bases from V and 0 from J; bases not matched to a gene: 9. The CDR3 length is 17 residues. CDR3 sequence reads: CASSLREAGGLSYEQYF. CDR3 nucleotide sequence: TGTGCCAGCAGCTTAAGAGAGGCGGGGGGCCTCTCCTACGAGCAGTACTTC.

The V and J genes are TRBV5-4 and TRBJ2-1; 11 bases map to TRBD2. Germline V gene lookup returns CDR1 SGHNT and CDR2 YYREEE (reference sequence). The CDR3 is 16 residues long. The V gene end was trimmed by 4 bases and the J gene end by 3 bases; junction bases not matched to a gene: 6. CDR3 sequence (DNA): TGTGCCAGCAGCCCAAGGGGGACTAGCGGCTACAATGAGCAGTTCTTC. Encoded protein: CASSPRGTSGYNEQFF.

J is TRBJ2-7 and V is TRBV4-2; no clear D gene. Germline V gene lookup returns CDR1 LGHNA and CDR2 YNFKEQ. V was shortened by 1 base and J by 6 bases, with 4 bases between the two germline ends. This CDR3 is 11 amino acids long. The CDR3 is CASSQGFEQYF. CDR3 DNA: TGTGCCAGCAGCCAAGGCTTCGAGCAGTACTTC.

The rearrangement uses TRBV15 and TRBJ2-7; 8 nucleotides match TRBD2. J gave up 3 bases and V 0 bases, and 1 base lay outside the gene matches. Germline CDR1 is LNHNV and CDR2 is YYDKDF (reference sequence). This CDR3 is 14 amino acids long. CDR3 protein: CATSRDAGGYEQYF. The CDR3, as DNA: TGTGCCACCAGCAGAGACGCGGGAGGCTACGAGCAGTACTTC.

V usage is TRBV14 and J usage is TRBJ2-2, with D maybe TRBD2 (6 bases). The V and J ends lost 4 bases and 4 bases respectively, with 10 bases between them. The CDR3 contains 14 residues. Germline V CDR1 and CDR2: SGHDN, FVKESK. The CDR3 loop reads CASSPRRATGELFF. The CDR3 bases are TGTGCCAGCAGCCCCCGGAGGGCCACCGGGGAGCTGTTTTTT.

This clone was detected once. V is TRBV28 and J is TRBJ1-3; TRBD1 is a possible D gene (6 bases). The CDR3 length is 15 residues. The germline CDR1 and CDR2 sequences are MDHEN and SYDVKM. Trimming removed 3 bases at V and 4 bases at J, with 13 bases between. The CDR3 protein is CASSFTGGKGNTIYF. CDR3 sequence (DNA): TGTGCCAGCAGTTTCACCGGGGGCAAAGGAAACACCATATATTTT.

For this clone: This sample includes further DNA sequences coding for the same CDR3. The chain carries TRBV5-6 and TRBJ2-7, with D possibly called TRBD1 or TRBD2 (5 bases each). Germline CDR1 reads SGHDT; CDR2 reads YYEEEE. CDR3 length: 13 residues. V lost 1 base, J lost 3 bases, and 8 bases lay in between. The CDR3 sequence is CASSLLGDYEQYF. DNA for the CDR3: TGTGCCAGCAGCTTGCTGGGGGACTACGAGCAGTACTTC.

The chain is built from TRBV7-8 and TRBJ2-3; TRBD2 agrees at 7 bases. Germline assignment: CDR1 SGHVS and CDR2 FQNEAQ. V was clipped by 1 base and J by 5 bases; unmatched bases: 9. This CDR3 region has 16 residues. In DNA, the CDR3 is TGTGCCAGCAGCTTAGTTCTCGCGGGAGTCTTAGATACGCAGTATTTT. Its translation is CASSLVLAGVLDTQYF.

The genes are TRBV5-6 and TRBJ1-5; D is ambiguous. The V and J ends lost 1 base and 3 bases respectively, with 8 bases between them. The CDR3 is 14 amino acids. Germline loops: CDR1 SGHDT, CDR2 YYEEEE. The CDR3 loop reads CASSLRDFNQPQHF. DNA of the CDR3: TGTGCCAGCAGCTTGCGCGATTTCAATCAGCCCCAGCATTTT.

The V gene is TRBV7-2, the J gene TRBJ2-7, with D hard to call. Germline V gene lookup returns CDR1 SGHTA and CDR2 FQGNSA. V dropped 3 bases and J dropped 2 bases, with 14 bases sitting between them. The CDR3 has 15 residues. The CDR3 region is CASSFDPSGPYEQYF. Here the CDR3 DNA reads TGTGCCAGCAGCTTCGACCCCTCAGGACCCTACGAGCAGTACTTC.

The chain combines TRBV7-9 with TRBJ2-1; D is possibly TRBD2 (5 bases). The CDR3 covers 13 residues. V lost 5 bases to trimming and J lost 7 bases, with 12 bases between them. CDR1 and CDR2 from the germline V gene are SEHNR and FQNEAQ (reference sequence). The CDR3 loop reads CASSPEAPNEQFF. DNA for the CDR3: TGTGCCAGCAGCCCGGAGGCGCCGAATGAGCAGTTCTTC.

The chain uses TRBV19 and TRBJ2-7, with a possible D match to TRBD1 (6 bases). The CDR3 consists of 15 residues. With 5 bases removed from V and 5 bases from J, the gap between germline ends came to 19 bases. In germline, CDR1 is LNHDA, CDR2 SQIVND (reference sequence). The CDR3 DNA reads TGTGCCAGTAGTGATCCGGGACACTCATCGGACGAGCAGTACTTC. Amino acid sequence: CASSDPGHSSDEQYF.

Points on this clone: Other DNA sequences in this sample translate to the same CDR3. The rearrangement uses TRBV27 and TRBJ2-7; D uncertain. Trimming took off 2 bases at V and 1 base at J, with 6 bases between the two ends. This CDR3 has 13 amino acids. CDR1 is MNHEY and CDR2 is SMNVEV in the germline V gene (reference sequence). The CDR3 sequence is CASSLRISYEQYF. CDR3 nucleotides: TGTGCCAGCAGTTTACGCATATCCTACGAGCAGTACTTC.

The CDR3 loop reads CASSQVPREGYEQYF. The CDR3 DNA reads as TGCGCCAGCAGCCAAGTCCCGCGGGAGGGCTACGAGCAGTACTTC. The chain combines TRBV4-3 with TRBJ2-7; 9 bases agree with TRBD2. CDR3 length equals 15 residues. Germline CDR1 is LGHNA and CDR2 is YSLEER. The V segment lost 1 base and the J segment 3 bases; nucleotides outside the gene matches: 4.

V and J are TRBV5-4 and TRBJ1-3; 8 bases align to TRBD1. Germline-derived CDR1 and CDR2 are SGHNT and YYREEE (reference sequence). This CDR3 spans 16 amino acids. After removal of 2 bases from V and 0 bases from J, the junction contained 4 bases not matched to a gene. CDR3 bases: TGTGCCAGCAGCTTACAGGGGGAAGTCTCTGGAAACACCATATATTTT. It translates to CASSLQGEVSGNTIYF.

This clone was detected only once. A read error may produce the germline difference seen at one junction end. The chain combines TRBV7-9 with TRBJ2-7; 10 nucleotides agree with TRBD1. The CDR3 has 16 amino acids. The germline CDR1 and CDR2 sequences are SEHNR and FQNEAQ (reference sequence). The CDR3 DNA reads TGTGCCAGCAGCTCGACCGGGACAGGGGCCCCCTACGAGCAGTGCTTC. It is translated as CASSSTGTGAPYEQCF. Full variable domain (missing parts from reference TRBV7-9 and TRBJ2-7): DTGVSQNPRHKITKRGQNVTFRCDPISEHNRLYWYRQTLGQGPEFLTYFQNEAQLEKSRLLSDRFSAERPKGSFSTLEIQRTEQGDSAMYLCASSSTGTGAPYEQCFGPGTRLTVT.

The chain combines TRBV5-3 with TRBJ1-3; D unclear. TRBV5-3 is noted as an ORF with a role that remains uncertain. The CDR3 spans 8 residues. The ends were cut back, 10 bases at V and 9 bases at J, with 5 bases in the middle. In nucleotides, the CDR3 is TGTGCCGACCTCACCATATATTTT. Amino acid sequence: CADLTIYF.

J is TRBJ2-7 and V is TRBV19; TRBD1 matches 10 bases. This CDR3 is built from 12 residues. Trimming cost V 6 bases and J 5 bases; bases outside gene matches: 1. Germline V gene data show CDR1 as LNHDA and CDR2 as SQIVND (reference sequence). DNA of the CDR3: TGTGCCAGTAGGACAGGGGGCAACGAGCAGTACTTC. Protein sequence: CASRTGGNEQYF.

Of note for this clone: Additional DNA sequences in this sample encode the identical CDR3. Here the CDR3 reads CASLWTSGGQETQYF. The DNA of the CDR3 is TGTGCCAGCCTATGGACTAGCGGGGGCCAAGAGACCCAGTACTTC. The chain joins TRBV2 to TRBJ2-5; 13 bases agree with TRBD2. The V gene end was trimmed by 8 bases and the J gene end by 1 base; junction bases not matched to a gene: 4. This CDR3 comprises 15 residues. The germline V gene encodes CDR1 SNHLY and CDR2 FYNNEI.